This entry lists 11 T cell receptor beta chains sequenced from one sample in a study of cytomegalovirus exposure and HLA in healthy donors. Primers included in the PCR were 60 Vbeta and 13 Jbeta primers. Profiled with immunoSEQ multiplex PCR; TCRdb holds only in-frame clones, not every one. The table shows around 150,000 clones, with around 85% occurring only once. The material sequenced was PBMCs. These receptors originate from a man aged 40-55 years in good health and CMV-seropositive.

In nucleotides, the CDR3 is TGCGCCAGCAGCCTGGACTTTAGACCCGATCCGTCCTACGAGCAGTACTTC. Translating gives CASSLDFRPDPSYEQYF. This chain connects TRBV4-1 to TRBJ2-7; TRBD2 might be the D (5 bases). Deletions cut 4 bases from V and 1 base from J, with 20 bases between. CDR1 MGHRA and CDR2 YSYEKL come from the germline V gene. The CDR3 is made up of 17 amino acids.

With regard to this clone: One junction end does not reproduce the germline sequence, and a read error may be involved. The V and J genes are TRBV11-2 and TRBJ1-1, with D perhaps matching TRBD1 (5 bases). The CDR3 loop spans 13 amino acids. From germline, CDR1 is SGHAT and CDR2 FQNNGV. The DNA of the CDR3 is TGTGCCAGCAGCCTAGACAGGAACACTGAAGCTTTCTTT. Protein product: CASSLDRNTEAFF.

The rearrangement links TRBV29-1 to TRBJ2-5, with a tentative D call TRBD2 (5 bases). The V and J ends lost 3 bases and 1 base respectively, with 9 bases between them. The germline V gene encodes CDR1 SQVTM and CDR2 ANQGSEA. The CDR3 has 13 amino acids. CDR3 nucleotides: TGCAGCGTTGATAAGCGGCGCCAAGAGACCCAGTACTTC. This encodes CSVDKRRQETQYF.

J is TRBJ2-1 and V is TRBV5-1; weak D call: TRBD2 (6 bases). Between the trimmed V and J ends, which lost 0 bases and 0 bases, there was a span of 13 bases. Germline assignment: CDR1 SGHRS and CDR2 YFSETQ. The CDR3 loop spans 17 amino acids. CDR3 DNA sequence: TGCGCCAGCAGCTTGGCACCGCTGGGGGGCTCCTACAATGAGCAGTTCTTC. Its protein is CASSLAPLGGSYNEQFF.

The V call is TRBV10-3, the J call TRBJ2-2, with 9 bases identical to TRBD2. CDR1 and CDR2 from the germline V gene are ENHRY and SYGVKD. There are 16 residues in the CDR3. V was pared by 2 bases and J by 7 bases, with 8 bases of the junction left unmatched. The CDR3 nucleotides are TGTGCCATCAGTGAGCCTGCTAGCGGGGACGGCGGGGAGCTGTTTTTT. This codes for CAISEPASGDGGELFF.

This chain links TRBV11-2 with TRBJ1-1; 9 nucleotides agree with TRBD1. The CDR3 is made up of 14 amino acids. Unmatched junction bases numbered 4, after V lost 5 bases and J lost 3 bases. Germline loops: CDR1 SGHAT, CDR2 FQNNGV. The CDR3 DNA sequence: TGTGCCAGCAGCGAAGGACAGGGGTACACTGAAGCTTTCTTT. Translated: CASSEGQGYTEAFF.

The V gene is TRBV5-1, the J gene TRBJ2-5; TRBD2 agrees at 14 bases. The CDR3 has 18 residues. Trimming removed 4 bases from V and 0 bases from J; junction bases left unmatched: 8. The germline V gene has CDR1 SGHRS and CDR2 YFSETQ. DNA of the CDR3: TGCGCCAGCAGCACCTGGACTAGCGGGAGGTCCCACCAAGAGACCCAGTACTTC. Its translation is CASSTWTSGRSHQETQYF.

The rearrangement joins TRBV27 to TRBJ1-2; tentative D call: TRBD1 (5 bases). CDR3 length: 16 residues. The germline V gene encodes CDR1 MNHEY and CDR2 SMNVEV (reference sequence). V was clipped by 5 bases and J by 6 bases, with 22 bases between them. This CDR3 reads CASSTWLGGTANGYTF. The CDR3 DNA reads TGTGCCAGCAGTACCTGGCTGGGTGGGACTGCGAATGGCTACACCTTC.

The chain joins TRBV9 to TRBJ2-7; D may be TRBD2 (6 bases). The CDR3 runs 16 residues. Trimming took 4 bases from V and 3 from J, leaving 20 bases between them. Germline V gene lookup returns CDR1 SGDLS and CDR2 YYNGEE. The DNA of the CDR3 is TGTGCCAGCAGCCCCGACGAGGGGACTTCCCGCTACGAGCAGTACTTC. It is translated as CASSPDEGTSRYEQYF.

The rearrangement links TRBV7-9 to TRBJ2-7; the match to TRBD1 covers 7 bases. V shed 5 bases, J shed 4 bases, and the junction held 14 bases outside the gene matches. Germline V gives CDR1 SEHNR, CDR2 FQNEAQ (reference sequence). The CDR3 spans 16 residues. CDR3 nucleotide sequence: TGTGCCAGCAGCCCCGCTACCCCGGACAGGATGTACGAGCAGTACTTC. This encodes CASSPATPDRMYEQYF.

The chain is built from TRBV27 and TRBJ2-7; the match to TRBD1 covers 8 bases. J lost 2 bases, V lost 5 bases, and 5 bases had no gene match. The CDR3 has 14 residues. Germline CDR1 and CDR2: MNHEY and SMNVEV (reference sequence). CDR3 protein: CASSRDRPPYEQYF. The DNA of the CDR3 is TGTGCCAGCAGTCGGGACAGGCCGCCCTACGAGCAGTACTTC.